This entry features one T cell receptor (beta chain) sequence. Its antigen is undetermined. The data stem from a study of CD8+ T cells in alopecia areata. Broader study findings: Especially in alopecia totalis/universalis, lesional scalp showed greater clonality than normal scalp did.

Sequencing used cDNA as its template, made by extracting RNA and reverse transcribing it. Profiling relied on immunoSEQ multiplex PCR, and the TCRdb table lists in-frame clones only, not all of them. The top ten clones hold around 5.1% of a sample with some 200,000 clones, around three fifths of them seen once. PBMC-derived CD4+ and CD8+ T cells were sorted. This clonotype originated in a human donor in good health. Sequenced material: CD8+ T cells sorted from blood.

CDR3 DNA sequence: TGCAGCGTTGAAGATCCAAATTTCGGGTCGGAGTTCTACACGTCCCAAGAGACCCAGTACTTC. Amino acid sequence: CSVEDPNFGSEFYTSQETQYF. The rearrangement links TRBV29-1 to TRBJ2-5; D is unclear. The CDR3 is 21 amino acids. CDR1 is SQVTM and CDR2 is ANQGSEA in the germline V gene. V lost 0 bases and J 1 base, leaving 30 bases between the germline ends.